This T cell receptor beta chain was sequenced during a study of cytomegalovirus exposure and HLA in healthy donors. With 60 Vbeta and 13 Jbeta primers, the PCR was carried out. Clones were sequenced by immunoSEQ multiplex PCR, and TCRdb holds only the in-frame ones, with some missing. The data contain about 140,000 clones, about 78% of them seen just once; the ten biggest clones take up under 4.5%. Everyone who donated was a healthy bone marrow donor. Points from the study as a whole: The study flagged around 150 TCR beta chains as cytomegalovirus-associated. Rarity characterized most TCR sequences, yet some public TCRs appeared in many donors.

Note on this clone: Its target is unknown.

This clonotype was sampled from a man aged 18 to 30 in good health and CMV-seronegative. Sample: PBMCs.

CDR3 amino acids: CASSILLPLTGGKDGYTF. In nucleotides, the CDR3 is TGTGCCAGTAGTATTCTCCTCCCGTTGACAGGGGGTAAAGATGGCTACACCTTC. The V and J genes are TRBV19 and TRBJ1-2; 9 bases are a match to TRBD1. Per the germline V gene, CDR1 is LNHDA and CDR2 is SQIVND (reference sequence). The CDR3 loop spans 18 amino acids. V dropped 3 bases and J dropped 6; count of bases not matched to a gene: 17.